This T cell receptor beta chain is from a study of control samples from healthy donors and cancer patients. This clone has more than one count but fewer than ten. This CDR3 is also generated by other DNA sequences in the sample. V lost 1 base and J lost 4, with 2 bases in between. From germline, CDR1 is LGHDT and CDR2 YNNKEL (reference sequence). The CDR3 extends over 11 amino acids. This table comes from immunoSEQ multiplex PCR, and its TCRdb copy is limited to in-frame clones, with some not included. The sample consists of under 150,000 clones, roughly 89% of them appearing once. Sequencing was carried out using blood. The receptor comes from a man aged 30 to 45 in good health. The V call is TRBV3-1 (or the pseudogene TRBV3-2), the J call TRBJ2-7; no firm D call. This CDR3 reads CASSQGYEQYF. The CDR3 DNA sequence: TGTGCCAGCAGCCAAGGTTACGAGCAGTACTTC.